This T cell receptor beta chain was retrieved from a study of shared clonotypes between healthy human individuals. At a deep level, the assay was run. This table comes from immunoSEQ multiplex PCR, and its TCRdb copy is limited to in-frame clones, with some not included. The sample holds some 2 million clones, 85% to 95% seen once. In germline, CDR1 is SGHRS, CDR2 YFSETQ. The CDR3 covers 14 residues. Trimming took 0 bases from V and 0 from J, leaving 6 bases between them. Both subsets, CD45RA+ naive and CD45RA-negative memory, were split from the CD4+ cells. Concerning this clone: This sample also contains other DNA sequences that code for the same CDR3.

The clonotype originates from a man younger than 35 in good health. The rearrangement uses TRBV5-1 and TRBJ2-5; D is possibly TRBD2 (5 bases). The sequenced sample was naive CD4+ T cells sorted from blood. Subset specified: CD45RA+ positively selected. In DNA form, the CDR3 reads TGCGCCAGCAGCTTGGCCGGGAACCAAGAGACCCAGTACTTC. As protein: CASSLAGNQETQYF.